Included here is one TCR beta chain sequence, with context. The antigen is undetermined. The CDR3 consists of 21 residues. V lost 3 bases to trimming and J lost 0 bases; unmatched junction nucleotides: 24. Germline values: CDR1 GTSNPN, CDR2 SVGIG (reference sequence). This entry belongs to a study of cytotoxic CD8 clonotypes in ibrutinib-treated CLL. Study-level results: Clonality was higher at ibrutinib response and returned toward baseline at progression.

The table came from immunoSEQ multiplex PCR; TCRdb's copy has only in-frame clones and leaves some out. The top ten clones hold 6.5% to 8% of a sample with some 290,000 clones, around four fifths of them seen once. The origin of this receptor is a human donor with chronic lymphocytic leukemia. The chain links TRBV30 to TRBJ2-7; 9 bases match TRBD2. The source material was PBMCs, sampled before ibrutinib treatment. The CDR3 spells CAWRKTGANQHSGRYSYEQYF. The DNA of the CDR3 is TGTGCCTGGAGAAAAACAGGGGCGAACCAACATAGCGGGAGATACTCCTACGAGCAGTACTTC.